Below, 5 T cell receptor beta chains from the same sample are listed, as sequenced in a study of shared clonotypes between healthy human individuals. The assay was immunoSEQ multiplex PCR, and TCRdb's table has in-frame clones only and misses some. Of around 1.6 million clones detected, 95% to 99% appear once; the ten largest clones hold less than 0.55%. The sequenced sample consisted of naive CD4+ T cells sorted from blood. Subset here: CD45RA+ positively selected. The receptors come from a man aged 25 to 40 in good health.

The chain couples TRBV7-2 to TRBJ2-1; 9 bases match TRBD2. This CDR3 contains 14 residues. The V segment lost 5 bases and the J segment 10 bases; nucleotides outside the gene matches: 9. Germline CDR1 is SGHTA and CDR2 is FQGNSA. For the CDR3, the DNA is TGTGCCAGCAGCGCTCTAGCGGGGATTGGAGAGCAGTTCTTC. Translating it yields CASSALAGIGEQFF.

V is TRBV18 and J is TRBJ1-4, with TRBD1 matching over 9 bases. The CDR3 runs 18 residues. The V gene end was trimmed by 3 bases and the J gene end by 0 bases; junction bases not matched to a gene: 8. CDR1 and CDR2 from the germline V gene are KGHSH and LQKENI. In DNA, the CDR3 is TGTGCCAGCTCACCCTCGACAGGGGGGATCGCAACTAATGAAAAACTGTTTTTT. This codes for CASSPSTGGIATNEKLFF.

With respect to this clone: This sample includes further DNA sequences coding for the same CDR3. The chain carries TRBV10-3 and TRBJ2-5; D is unclear. The CDR3 contains 11 residues. Per the germline V gene, CDR1 is ENHRY and CDR2 is SYGVKD. V was trimmed by 1 base and J by 4 bases, leaving 1 base between them. The CDR3 nucleotides read TGTGCCATCAGTGAGTTAGAGACCCAGTACTTC. It is translated as CAISELETQYF.

This chain links TRBV6-1 with TRBJ2-2, with 7 bases aligning to TRBD1. Trimming took 7 bases from V and 3 from J; bases not matched to a gene: 8. CDR1 and CDR2 (germline): MNHNS, SASEGT. The CDR3 runs 15 residues. CDR3 DNA sequence: TGTGCCAGCATCTGGGGACAGTACGACACCGGGGAGCTGTTTTTT. This encodes CASIWGQYDTGELFF.

The rearrangement links TRBV5-1 to TRBJ1-3; D possibly corresponds to TRBD1 (5 bases). Trimming took 4 bases from V and 3 from J, leaving 14 bases between them. From germline, CDR1 is SGHRS and CDR2 YFSETQ. The CDR3 is 15 amino acids. The CDR3 DNA sequence: TGCGCCAGCAGCCAACAAGGGACTAATGGAAACACCATATATTTT. This gives the protein CASSQQGTNGNTIYF.